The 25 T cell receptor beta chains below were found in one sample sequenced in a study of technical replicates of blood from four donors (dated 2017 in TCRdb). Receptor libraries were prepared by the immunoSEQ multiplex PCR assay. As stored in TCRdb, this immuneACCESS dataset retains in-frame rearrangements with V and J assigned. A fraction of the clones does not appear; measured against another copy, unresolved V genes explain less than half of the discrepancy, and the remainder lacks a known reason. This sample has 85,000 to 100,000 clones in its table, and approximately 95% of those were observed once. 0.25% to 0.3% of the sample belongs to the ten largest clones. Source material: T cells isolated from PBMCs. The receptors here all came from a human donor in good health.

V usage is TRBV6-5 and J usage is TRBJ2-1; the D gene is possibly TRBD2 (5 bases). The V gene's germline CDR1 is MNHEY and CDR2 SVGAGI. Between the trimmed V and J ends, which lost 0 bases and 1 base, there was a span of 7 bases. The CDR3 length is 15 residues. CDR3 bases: TGTGCCAGCAGTTACTCCGGGATATCCTACAATGAGCAGTTCTTC. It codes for CASSYSGISYNEQFF.

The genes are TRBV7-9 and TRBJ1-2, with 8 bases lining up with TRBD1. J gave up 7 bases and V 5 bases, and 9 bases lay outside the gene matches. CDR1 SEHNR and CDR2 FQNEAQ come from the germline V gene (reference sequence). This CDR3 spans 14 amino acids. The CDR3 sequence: CASSPLDREGGYTF. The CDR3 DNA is TGTGCCAGCAGCCCATTGGACAGGGAAGGTGGCTACACCTTC.

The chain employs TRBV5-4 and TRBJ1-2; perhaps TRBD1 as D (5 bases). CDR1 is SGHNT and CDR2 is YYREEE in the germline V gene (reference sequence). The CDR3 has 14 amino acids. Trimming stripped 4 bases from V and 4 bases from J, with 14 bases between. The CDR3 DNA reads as TGTGCCAGCAGCCCTACGGGGGTGGCCTATGGCTACACCTTC. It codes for CASSPTGVAYGYTF. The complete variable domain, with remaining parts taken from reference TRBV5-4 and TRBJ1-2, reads ETGVTQSPTHLIKTRGQQVTLRCSSQSGHNTVSWYQQALGQGPQFIFQYYREEENGRGNFPPRFSGLQFPNYSSELNVNALELDDSALYLCASSPTGVAYGYTFGSGTRLTVV.

The DNA of the CDR3 is TGTGCCAGCTCACCAGAGACAGGGTACACTGAAGCTTTCTTT. Protein: CASSPETGYTEAFF. This chain uses TRBV18 with TRBJ1-1; 7 bases are a match to TRBD1. V lost 2 bases and J lost 3; bases outside the gene matches: 3. The V gene's germline CDR1 is KGHSH and CDR2 LQKENI. The CDR3 covers 14 residues.

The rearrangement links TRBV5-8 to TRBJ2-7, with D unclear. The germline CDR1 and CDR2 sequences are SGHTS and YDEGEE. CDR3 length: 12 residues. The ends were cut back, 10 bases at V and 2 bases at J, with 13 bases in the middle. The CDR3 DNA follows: TGTGCCTCTGGGCAGAACACCTACGAGCAGTACTTC. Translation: CASGQNTYEQYF. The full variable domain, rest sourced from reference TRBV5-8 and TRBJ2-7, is EAGVTQSPTHLIKTRGQQATLRCSPISGHTSVYWYQQALGLGLQFLLWYDEGEERNRGNFPPRFSGRQFPNYSSELNVNALELEDSALYLCASGQNTYEQYFGPGTRLTVT.

The CDR3 bases are TGTGCCAGCAGTCCCTTCGGCTATGGCTACACCTTC. Its translation is CASSPFGYGYTF. This rearrangement joins TRBV6-5 to TRBJ1-2; D ambiguous. V lost 5 bases, J lost 4 bases, and 8 bases lay in between. The CDR3 has 12 amino acids. In germline, CDR1 is MNHEY, CDR2 SVGAGI.

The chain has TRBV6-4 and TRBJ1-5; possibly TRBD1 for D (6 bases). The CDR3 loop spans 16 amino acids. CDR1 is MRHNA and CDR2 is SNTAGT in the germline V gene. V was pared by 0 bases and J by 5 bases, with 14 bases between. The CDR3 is CASSDSEGGPDQPQHF. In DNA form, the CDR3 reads TGTGCCAGCAGTGACTCGGAAGGGGGTCCAGATCAGCCCCAGCATTTT.

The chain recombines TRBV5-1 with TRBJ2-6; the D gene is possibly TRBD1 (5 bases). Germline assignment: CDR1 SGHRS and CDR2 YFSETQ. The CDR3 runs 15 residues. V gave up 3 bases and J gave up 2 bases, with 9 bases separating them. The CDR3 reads CASSSQGTGANVLTF. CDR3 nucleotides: TGCGCCAGCAGCTCGCAGGGTACTGGGGCCAACGTCCTGACTTTC.

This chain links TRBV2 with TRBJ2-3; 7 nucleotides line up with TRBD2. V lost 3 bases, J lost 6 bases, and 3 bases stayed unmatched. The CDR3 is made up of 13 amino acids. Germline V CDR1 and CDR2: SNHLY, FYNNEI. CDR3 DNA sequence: TGTGCCAGCAGTGATGGGGGGGAGGATACGCAGTATTTT. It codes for CASSDGGEDTQYF.

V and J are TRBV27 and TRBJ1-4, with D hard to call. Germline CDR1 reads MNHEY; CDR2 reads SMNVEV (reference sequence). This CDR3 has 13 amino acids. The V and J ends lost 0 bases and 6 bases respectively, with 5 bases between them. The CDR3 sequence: CASSLSRHEKLFF. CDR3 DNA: TGTGCCAGCAGTTTATCGCGGCATGAAAAACTGTTTTTT.

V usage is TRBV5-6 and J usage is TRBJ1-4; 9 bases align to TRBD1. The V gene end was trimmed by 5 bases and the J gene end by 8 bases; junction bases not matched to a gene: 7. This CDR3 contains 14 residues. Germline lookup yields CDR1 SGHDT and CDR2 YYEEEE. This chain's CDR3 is CASSTGGLKEKLFF. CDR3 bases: TGTGCCAGCAGTACAGGGGGCTTGAAAGAAAAACTGTTTTTT.

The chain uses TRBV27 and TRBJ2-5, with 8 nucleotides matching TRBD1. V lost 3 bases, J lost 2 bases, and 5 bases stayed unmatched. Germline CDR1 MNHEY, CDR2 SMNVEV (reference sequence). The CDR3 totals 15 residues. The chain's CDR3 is CASSLDRAGQETQYF. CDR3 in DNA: TGTGCCAGCAGTTTGGACAGGGCAGGGCAAGAGACCCAGTACTTC.

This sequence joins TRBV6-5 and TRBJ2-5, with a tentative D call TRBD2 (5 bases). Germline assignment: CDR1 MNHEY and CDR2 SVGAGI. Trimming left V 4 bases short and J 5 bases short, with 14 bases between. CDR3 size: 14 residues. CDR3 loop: CASSWDWKRETQYF. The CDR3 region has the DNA TGTGCCAGCAGTTGGGATTGGAAGCGGGAGACCCAGTACTTC.

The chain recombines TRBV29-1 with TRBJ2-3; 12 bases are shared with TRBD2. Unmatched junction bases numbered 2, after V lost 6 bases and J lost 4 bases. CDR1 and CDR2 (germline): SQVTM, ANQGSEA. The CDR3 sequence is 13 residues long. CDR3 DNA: TGCAGCGTGACTAGCGGGAGCCCAGATACGCAGTATTTT. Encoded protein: CSVTSGSPDTQYF.

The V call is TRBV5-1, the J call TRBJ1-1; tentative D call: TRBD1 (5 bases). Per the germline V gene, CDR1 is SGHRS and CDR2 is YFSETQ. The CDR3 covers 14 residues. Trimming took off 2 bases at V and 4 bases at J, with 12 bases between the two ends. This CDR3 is CASSFGQGPTEAFF. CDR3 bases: TGCGCCAGCAGCTTTGGCCAGGGTCCCACTGAAGCTTTCTTT.

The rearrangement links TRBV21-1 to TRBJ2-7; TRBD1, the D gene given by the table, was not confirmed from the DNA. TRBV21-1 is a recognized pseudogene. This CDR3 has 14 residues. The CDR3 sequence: CASSARGRVHEQYF. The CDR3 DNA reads TGTGCCAGCAGCGCGAGAGGCAGGGTTCACGAGCAGTACTTC.

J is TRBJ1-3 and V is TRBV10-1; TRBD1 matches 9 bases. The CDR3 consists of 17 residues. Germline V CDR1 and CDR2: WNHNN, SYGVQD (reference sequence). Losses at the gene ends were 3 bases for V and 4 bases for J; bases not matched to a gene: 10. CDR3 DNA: TGCGCCAGCAGTGAAGGCTCCGGGACAGGGTACGGAAACACCATATATTTT. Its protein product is CASSEGSGTGYGNTIYF.

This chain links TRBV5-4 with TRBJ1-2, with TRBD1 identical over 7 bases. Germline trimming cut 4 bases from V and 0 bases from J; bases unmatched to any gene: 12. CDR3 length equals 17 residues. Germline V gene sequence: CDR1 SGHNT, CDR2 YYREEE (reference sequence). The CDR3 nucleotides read TGTGCCAGCAGCCCCTTCGGCGGGCAGGGGGCTAACTATGGCTACACCTTC. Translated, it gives CASSPFGGQGANYGYTF.

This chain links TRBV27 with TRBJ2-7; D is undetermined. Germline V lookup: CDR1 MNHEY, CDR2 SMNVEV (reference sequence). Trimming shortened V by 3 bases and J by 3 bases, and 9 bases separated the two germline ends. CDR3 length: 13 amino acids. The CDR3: CASSFGLVYEQYF. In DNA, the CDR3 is TGTGCCAGCAGTTTCGGTCTGGTCTACGAGCAGTACTTC.

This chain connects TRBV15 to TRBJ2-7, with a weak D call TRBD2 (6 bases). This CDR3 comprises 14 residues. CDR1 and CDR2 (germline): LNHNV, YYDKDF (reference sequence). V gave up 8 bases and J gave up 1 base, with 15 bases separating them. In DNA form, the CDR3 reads TGTGCCACCGCTTCGGGTAGCGGATCCTACGAGCAGTACTTC. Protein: CATASGSGSYEQYF. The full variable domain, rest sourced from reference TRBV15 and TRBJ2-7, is DAMVIQNPRYQVTQFGKPVTLSCSQTLNHNVMYWYQQKSSQAPKLLFHYYDKDFNNEADTPDNFQSRRPNTSFCFLDIRSPGLGDTAMYLCATASGSGSYEQYFGPGTRLTVT.

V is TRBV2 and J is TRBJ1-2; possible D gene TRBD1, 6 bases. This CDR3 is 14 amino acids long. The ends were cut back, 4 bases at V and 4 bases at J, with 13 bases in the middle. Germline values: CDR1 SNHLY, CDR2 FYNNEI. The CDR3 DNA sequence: TGTGCCAGCAGTGTGGGCAGGGGTGGCTATGGCTACACCTTC. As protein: CASSVGRGGYGYTF.

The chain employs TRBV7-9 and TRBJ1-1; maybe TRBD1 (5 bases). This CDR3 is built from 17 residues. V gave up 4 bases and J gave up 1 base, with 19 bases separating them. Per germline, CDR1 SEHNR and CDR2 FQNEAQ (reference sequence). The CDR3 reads CASSSPVADRKNTEAFF. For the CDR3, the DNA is TGTGCCAGCAGCTCTCCAGTCGCAGACAGAAAGAACACTGAAGCTTTCTTT.

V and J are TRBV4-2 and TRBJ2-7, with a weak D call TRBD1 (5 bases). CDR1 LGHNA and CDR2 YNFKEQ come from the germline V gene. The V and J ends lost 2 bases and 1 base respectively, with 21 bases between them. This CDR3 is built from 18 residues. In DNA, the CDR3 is TGTGCCAGCAGCCAAACTCGTTGGGTCGGACACCTTTCCTACGAGCAGTACTTC. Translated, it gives CASSQTRWVGHLSYEQYF.

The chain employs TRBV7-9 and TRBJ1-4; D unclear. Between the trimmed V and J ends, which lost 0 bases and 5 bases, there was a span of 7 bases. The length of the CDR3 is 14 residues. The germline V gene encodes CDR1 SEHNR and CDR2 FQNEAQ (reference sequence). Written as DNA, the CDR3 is TGTGCCAGCAGCTTAGCTCTCGGGAATGAAAAACTGTTTTTT. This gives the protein CASSLALGNEKLFF.

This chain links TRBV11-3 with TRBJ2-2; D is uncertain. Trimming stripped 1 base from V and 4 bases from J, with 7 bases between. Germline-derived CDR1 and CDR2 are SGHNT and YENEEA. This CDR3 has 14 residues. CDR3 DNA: TGTGCCAGCAGCTTAGCGTTTCCCACCGGGGAGCTGTTTTTT. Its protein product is CASSLAFPTGELFF.